A selection of T cell receptor beta chains follows, all from one sample in a study of blood T cell repertoires in COVID-19. Sequencing was performed with immunoSEQ multiplex PCR; in TCRdb, only in-frame clones are kept and a portion is missing. Among tens of thousands of clones listed, roughly four fifths were seen once. Sequencing was done on a sample of peripheral blood. Receptors originate from a human donor in a cohort sampled during active COVID-19. The CDR3 runs from the conserved cysteine through the conserved F or W. The order of the fields is V gene, clone size, D gene, J gene, CDR3 protein, CDR3 DNA. The D gene is left open where the match is weak. Not all rows give a size; the values are once, few, many and, for expanded clones, a class.

TRBV6-6	.	TRBD1	TRBJ2-3	CASSYPQGVRADTQYF	TGTGCCAGCAGTTACCCCCAGGGGGTAAGGGCAGATACGCAGTATTTT
TRBV5-1	.	.	TRBJ2-1	CASSLLGGTNEQFF	TGCGCCAGCAGCTTGTTGGGCGGGACTAATGAGCAGTTCTTC
TRBV4-2	.	TRBD2	TRBJ2-3	CASSHKLADDTDTQYF	TGTGCCAGCAGCCATAAGCTAGCGGATGACACAGATACGCAGTATTTT
TRBV5-6	.	.	TRBJ2-7	CASSLFSGENEQYF	TGTGCCAGCAGCTTGTTTTCGGGGGAAAACGAGCAGTACTTC
TRBV29-1	.	TRBD2	TRBJ2-5	CSVEGPASGEETQYF	TGCAGCGTTGAAGGGCCCGCTAGCGGGGAAGAGACCCAGTACTTC
TRBV28	.	.	TRBJ1-3	CASKTSGDTIYF	TGTGCCAGCAAAACCTCAGGGGACACCATATATTTT
TRBV10-2	.	TRBD1	TRBJ2-7	CATISRDSYEQYF	TGCGCCACCATCTCCCGGGACAGCTACGAGCAGTACTTC
TRBV6-5	.	.	TRBJ1-1	CASSFRAEAFF	TGTGCCAGCAGTTTCAGGGCTGAAGCTTTCTTT
TRBV7-2	.	.	TRBJ2-2	CASSFRGVTGELFF	TGTGCCAGCAGCTTCCGGGGTGTCACCGGGGAGCTGTTTTTT
TRBV2	.	TRBD2	TRBJ2-3	CASRRTSGDSTDTQYF	TGTGCCAGCAGGCGGACTAGCGGGGACAGCACAGATACGCAGTATTTT
TRBV2	.	TRBD2	TRBJ2-1	CASRPGLELYQFF	TGTGCCAGCAGACCCGGACTAGAGCTTTACCAGTTCTTC
TRBV9	.	TRBD1	TRBJ2-2	CASSVSGGTGELFF	TGTGCCAGCAGCGTCTCAGGGGGCACCGGGGAGCTGTTTTTT
TRBV28	.	.	TRBJ1-1	CASSFRGRLIYTEAFF	TGTGCCAGCAGTTTCCGAGGGCGCTTGATATACACTGAAGCTTTCTTT
TRBV19	.	TRBD2	TRBJ2-5	CASSRSGLAGAGQETQYF	TGTGCCAGTAGCCGCAGCGGACTAGCGGGGGCCGGACAAGAGACCCAGTACTTC
TRBV30	.	TRBD1	TRBJ2-5	CAWSVGGRETQYF	TGTGCCTGGAGTGTAGGGGGCCGGGAGACCCAGTACTTC
TRBV4-1	.	TRBD1	TRBJ1-3	CASSQDGGRGRSGNTIYF	TGCGCCAGCAGCCAAGATGGGGGAAGGGGGCGTTCTGGAAACACCATATATTTT
TRBV30	.	TRBD1	TRBJ1-2	CAWDSGTVDGYTF	TGTGCCTGGGACTCCGGGACAGTCGATGGCTACACCTTC
TRBV5-6	.	TRBD1	TRBJ1-1	CASSFEGAVNTEAFF	TGTGCCAGCAGCTTTGAGGGGGCGGTGAACACTGAAGCTTTCTTT
TRBV12-5	.	TRBD1	TRBJ1-5	CASGLAAGGNQPQHF	TGTGCTAGTGGTTTGGCGGCAGGGGGGAATCAGCCCCAGCATTTT
TRBV7-2	.	TRBD1	TRBJ1-1	CASSSGGFITEAFF	TGTGCCAGCAGCTCAGGGGGATTCATCACTGAAGCTTTCTTT
TRBV6-6	.	TRBD1	TRBJ1-1	CASRTGGNTEAFF	TGTGCCAGCAGGACAGGGGGGAACACTGAAGCTTTCTTT
TRBV28	.	.	TRBJ1-5	CASSLPGGANQPQHF	TGTGCCAGCAGTTTGCCGGGGGGGGCCAATCAGCCCCAGCATTTT
TRBV2	few	TRBD1	TRBJ1-2	CASSDPDGQANYGYTF	TGTGCCAGCAGTGACCCCGACGGACAGGCTAACTATGGCTACACCTTC
TRBV15	.	TRBD1	TRBJ2-1	CATSARDRGDEQFF	TGTGCCACCAGCGCCCGGGACAGGGGCGATGAGCAGTTCTTC
TRBV14	.	.	TRBJ1-1	CASSQVRDRWSEAFF	TGTGCCAGCAGCCAAGTCCGGGATAGGTGGTCTGAAGCTTTCTTT
TRBV7-2	.	.	TRBJ2-6	CASSSQGRRTNVLTF	TGTGCCAGCAGCTCCCAGGGGAGAAGGACCAACGTCCTGACTTTC
TRBV19	.	.	TRBJ1-2	CASRAQGRATGGYTF	TGTGCCAGTAGGGCACAGGGAAGGGCGACGGGGGGCTACACCTTC
TRBV28	few	TRBD1	TRBJ1-3	CASRRTGATGNTIYF	TGTGCCAGCAGACGAACAGGGGCCACTGGAAACACCATATATTTT
TRBV14	many	TRBD2	TRBJ2-7	CASSQVAGDSYEQYF	TGTGCCAGCAGCCAAGTCGCGGGGGACTCCTACGAGCAGTACTTC
TRBV7-2	.	.	TRBJ2-5	CASGRETQYF	TGTGCCAGCGGTAGAGAGACCCAGTACTTC
TRBV2	few	TRBD1	TRBJ1-2	CASRLIQGSPNYGYTF	TGTGCCAGCAGGTTAATACAGGGGAGTCCTAACTATGGCTACACCTTC
TRBV4-1	many	.	TRBJ1-5	CASSQGQVQPQHF	TGCGCCAGCAGCCAAGGACAGGTACAGCCCCAGCATTTT
TRBV5-1	.	.	TRBJ1-1	CASSSSWAGIAEAFF	TGCGCCAGCAGCTCCTCCTGGGCCGGCATCGCTGAAGCTTTCTTT
TRBV5-1	.	TRBD1	TRBJ2-5	CASSLQGARETQYF	TGCGCCAGCAGCTTGCAGGGGGCTAGGGAGACCCAGTACTTC
TRBV5-1	.	.	TRBJ1-4	CASSLARGEKLFF	TGCGCCAGCAGCTTGGCCAGGGGTGAAAAACTGTTTTTT
TRBV7-2	.	TRBD1	TRBJ1-1	CASSPRQGDRTEAFF	TGTGCCAGCAGCCCGAGACAGGGCGATCGGACTGAAGCTTTCTTT
TRBV12-3/TRBV12-4	once	TRBD1	TRBJ2-7	CASRNRGSYEQYF	TGTGCCAGCCGAAACAGGGGGTCGTACGAGCAGTACTTC
TRBV5-6	.	TRBD1	TRBJ1-2	CASTDAGRGRFYGYTF	TGTGCCAGCACCGACGCGGGCAGGGGGCGCTTCTATGGCTACACCTTC
TRBV7-2	.	.	TRBJ1-1	CASSRGQNTEAFF	TGTGCCAGCAGCCGGGGTCAAAACACTGAAGCTTTCTTT
TRBV15	.	TRBD2	TRBJ2-3	CATSRPSGSTDTQYF	TGTGCCACCTCGCGGCCTAGCGGAAGCACAGATACGCAGTATTTT
TRBV11-3	few	.	TRBJ1-4	CASSLLQARKLFF	TGTGCCAGCAGCTTACTACAGGCAAGGAAACTGTTTTTT
TRBV5-1	.	.	TRBJ1-1	CASSSNSGETEAFF	TGCGCCAGCAGCTCGAATTCAGGGGAAACTGAAGCTTTCTTT
TRBV19	.	.	TRBJ1-2	CASSIGLLGGYGYTF	TGTGCCAGTAGTATAGGCCTCCTCGGAGGATATGGCTACACCTTC
TRBV18	.	.	TRBJ1-4	CASSLSSSEKLFF	TGTGCCAGCTCACTATCATCTAGCGAAAAACTGTTTTTT
TRBV21-1	.	.	TRBJ1-2	CASSPRDSLYGYTF	TGTGCCAGCAGCCCGAGGGACAGTCTCTATGGCTACACCTTC
TRBV25-1	.	TRBD2	TRBJ2-5	CASSDPGTIQETQYF	TGTGCCAGCAGTGACCCTGGGACTATACAAGAGACCCAGTACTTC
TRBV12-3/TRBV12-4	.	.	TRBJ2-7	CASSPREEYEQYF	TGTGCCAGCAGTCCCCGGGAAGAGTACGAGCAGTACTTC
TRBV5-6	.	.	TRBJ1-3	CASSLQGPGNTIYF	TGTGCCAGCAGCTTGCAGGGCCCTGGAAACACCATATATTTT
TRBV5-4	.	.	TRBJ1-5	CASSLGGGSNQPQHF	TGTGCCAGCAGCTTGGGAGGTGGGAGCAATCAGCCCCAGCATTTT
TRBV3-1/TRBV3-2	.	.	TRBJ2-3	CASSHGDTGGTDTQYF	TGTGCCAGCAGCCATGGGGACACGGGCGGGACAGATACGCAGTATTTT
TRBV12-3/TRBV12-4	few	.	TRBJ1-6	CASTQGSSPLHF	TGTGCCAGCACCCAGGGGTCCTCACCCCTCCACTTT
TRBV10-3	few	.	TRBJ1-1	CAIRTGATEAFF	TGTGCCATCAGGACAGGAGCCACTGAAGCTTTCTTT
TRBV27	.	.	TRBJ1-6	CASSPVQGLVTHNPLHF	TGTGCCAGCAGCCCCGTACAGGGATTGGTAACCCATAACCCACTCCACTTT